This record looks at one TCR beta chain sequence and its context. This receptor's antigen is unknown. No qualities accompany the bases; no much larger clone lies one base away. These data belong to a study of T cell repertoires in urothelial bladder cancer (dated by TCRdb to between 2018 and 2020). About the study as a whole: Of the roughly 12 resected lesions, three were clinically staged as cT0, three as cTa, three as cT1 and three as cT2 or greater. In the study, clonality of the TCR repertoire in bladder tumors was compared against clonality in benign bladder inflammation. Twelve patients with bladder lesions who were undergoing transurethral resection were prospectively identified. Approximately 11 resected bladder lesions, made up of urothelial carcinoma (UC+) and benign (UC-) specimens, were studied.

A distance of 10 bases separates the germline ends of V and J, which lose 0 bases and 3 bases respectively. The CDR3 sequence holds 15 residues, the cysteine and phenylalanine included. Here the CDR3 DNA is all that survives: 45 bases in frame from base 1. CDR1 SGHRS and CDR2 YFSETQ are derived from the germline V gene. Resected bladder lesions that lacked urothelial carcinoma were classed as benign (UC-) specimens. Specimens of bladder lesions were obtained during transurethral resection and kept at -80C. DNA was extracted from bladder specimens collected at transurethral resection. On the study overall, not on this receptor specifically: Urothelial carcinoma specimens had a median of about 6,000 T cells, fewer than the median of about 27,000 seen in benign specimens. Carcinoma specimens had a median tumor infiltrating lymphocyte percentage of more than 1.5%, while benign specimens had a median of about 12%. In carcinoma specimens, one T-cell clone made up as much as 17% of infiltrating lymphocytes, versus over 1.5% in benign specimens.

The immunoSEQ assay was used to sequence the CDR3 region of the TCR beta chain. The paper's processing steps were these. For each specimen, the T-cell fraction, clonal dominance, and maximum TCR clone frequency were calculated. What TCRdb holds here is the immuneACCESS table cut down to in-frame rearrangements. Part of the clones is not present; checked against another copy, under half of the missing clones reflect an unresolved V gene, and the others are unexplained. V and J calls and clone size are those listed in that table; D and trimming were worked out from the DNA. The table for this sample lists 10,000 or so clones; around two thirds of them were counted only once. The ten largest clones take up 5.5% to 7% of the sample.

Sequencing was carried out using tumor-infiltrating cells from bladder cancer. This TCR was sampled from a human donor with a benign inflammatory bladder lesion. This receptor chain uses TRBV5-1 and TRBJ2-1; tentative D gene TRBD1, with 6 bases matching. The DNA reads as follows: TGCGCCAGCAGCTTGGTACAGGGTTACTACAATGAGCAGTTCTTC. Its product reads: CASSLVQGYYNEQFF.